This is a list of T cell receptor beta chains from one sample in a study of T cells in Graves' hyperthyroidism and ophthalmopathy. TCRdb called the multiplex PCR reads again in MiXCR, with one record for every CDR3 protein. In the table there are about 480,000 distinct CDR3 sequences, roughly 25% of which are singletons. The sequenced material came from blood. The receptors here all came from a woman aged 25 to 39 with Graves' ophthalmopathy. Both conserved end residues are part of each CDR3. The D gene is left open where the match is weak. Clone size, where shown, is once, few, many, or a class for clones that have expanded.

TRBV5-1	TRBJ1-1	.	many	TGCGCCAGCAGCTTGATGGAGAACACTGAAGCTTTCTTT	CASSLMENTEAFF
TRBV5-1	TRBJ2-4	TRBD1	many	TGCGCCAGCAGCTTGGAAGACAGGGGGCGGAACATTCAGTACTTC	CASSLEDRGRNIQYF
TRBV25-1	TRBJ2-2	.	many	TGTGCCAGCACCGGGGGCAGGCCGCTGAACACCGGGGAGCTGTTTTTT	CASTGGRPLNTGELFF
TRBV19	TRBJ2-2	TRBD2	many	TGTGCCAGCACCGTGGCGGGGGGGACCGGGGAGCTGTTTTTT	CASTVAGGTGELFF
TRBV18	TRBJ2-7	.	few	TGTGCCAGCTCACCACCGGGGGCTCCTGGCGAGCAGTACTTC	CASSPPGAPGEQYF
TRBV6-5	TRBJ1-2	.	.	TGTGCCAGCAGTTACTTGAATCAGGGTGTAGGCTACACCTTC	CASSYLNQGVGYTF
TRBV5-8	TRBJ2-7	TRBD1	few	TGTGCCAGCAGCTTGAAGGGGGCTGGCTACGAGCAGTACTTC	CASSLKGAGYEQYF
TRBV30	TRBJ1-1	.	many	TGTGCCTGGGGAGTCACGGGATGGGGCACTGAAGCTTTCTTT	CAWGVTGWGTEAFF
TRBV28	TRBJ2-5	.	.	TGTGCCAGCAGCCCGACGGGGGTAGGGGAGTGGACCCAGTACTTC	CASSPTGVGEWTQYF
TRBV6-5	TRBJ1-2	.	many	TGTGCCAGCAGTTACTCGTCGCAACTCTATGGCTACACCTTC	CASSYSSQLYGYTF
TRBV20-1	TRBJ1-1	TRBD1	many	TGCAGTGCTACCACAGGGGGCTACACTGAAGCTTTCTTT	CSATTGGYTEAFF
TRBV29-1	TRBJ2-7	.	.	TGCAGCGTGACGGACAGATCCTACGAGCAGTACTTC	CSVTDRSYEQYF
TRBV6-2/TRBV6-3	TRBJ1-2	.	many	TGTGCCAGCAGTTACTCAGGAGATGGCTACACCTTC	CASSYSGDGYTF
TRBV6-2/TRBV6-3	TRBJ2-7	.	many	TGTGCCAGCAGTTACAGGGAGTTGACCGAGCAGTACTTC	CASSYRELTEQYF
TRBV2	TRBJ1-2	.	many	TGTGCCAGCAGGGCTCAGAATTATGGCTACACCTTC	CASRAQNYGYTF
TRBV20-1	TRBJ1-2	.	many	TGCAGTGCTAGAAACACCTACGGCGATGGCTACACCTTC	CSARNTYGDGYTF
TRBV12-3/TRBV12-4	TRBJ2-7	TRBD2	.	TGTGCCAGCAGTTTAGGCGGGGGAGTGACCTACGAGCAGTACTTC	CASSLGGGVTYEQYF
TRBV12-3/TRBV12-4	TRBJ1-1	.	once	TGTGCCAGCAAGCGACAGGCGAACACTGAAGCTTTCTTT	CASKRQANTEAFF
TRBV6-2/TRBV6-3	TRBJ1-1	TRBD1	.	TGTGCCAGCAGTTCAATACGAAGGGACAGGGGGCGTGGTGAAGCTTTCTTT	CASSSIRRDRGRGEAFF
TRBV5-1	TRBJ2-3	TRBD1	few	TGCGCCAGCAGCTCAGACAGGGGCTCGTTGGACACAGATACGCAGTATTTT	CASSSDRGSLDTDTQYF
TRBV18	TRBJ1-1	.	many	TGTGCCAGCTCACAACGGTATGGAGAGGCTTTCTTT	CASSQRYGEAFF
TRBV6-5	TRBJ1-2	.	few	TGTGCCAGCAGTTACCAGGGACCAGGGTTCTATGGCTACACCTTC	CASSYQGPGFYGYTF
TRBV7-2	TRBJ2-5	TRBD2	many	TGTGCCAGCAGTGAAGCGGGGGGCTACCAAGAGACCCAGTACTTC	CASSEAGGYQETQYF
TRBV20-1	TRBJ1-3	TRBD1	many	TGCAGTGCTAGAGGAACAGGGGCGTGGGACACCATATATTTT	CSARGTGAWDTIYF
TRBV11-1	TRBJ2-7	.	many	TGTGCCAGCAGCTTAGACCCCGGGGGACGGGGCGAGCAGTACTTC	CASSLDPGGRGEQYF
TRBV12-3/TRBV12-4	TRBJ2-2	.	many	TGTGCCAGCACTGTGGAGAGACAGGTGAACACCGGGGAGCTGTTTTTT	CASTVERQVNTGELFF
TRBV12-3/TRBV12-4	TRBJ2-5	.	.	TGTGCCAGCAGTTTAACGTCCTCCAGCCAGTACTTC	CASSLTSSSQYF
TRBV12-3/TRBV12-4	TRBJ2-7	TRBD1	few	TGTGCCAGCAGTTTACTTGGACAGGGGGTCAACGAGCAGTACTTC	CASSLLGQGVNEQYF